The 23 T cell receptor beta chains listed next were all sequenced from one sample in a study of cytomegalovirus exposure and HLA in healthy donors. The PCR made use of 60 Vbeta and 13 Jbeta primers. Sequencing used immunoSEQ multiplex PCR; TCRdb keeps in-frame clones, though not all of them. This sample's clone table lists 150,000 to 200,000 clones. The sequencing sample was made of PBMCs. The source of these receptors is a woman between 18 and 30 years old in good health and CMV-seropositive.

The chain carries TRBV27 and TRBJ1-2, with no clear D. Trimming stripped 7 bases from V and 6 bases from J, with 18 bases between. Per the germline V gene, CDR1 is MNHEY and CDR2 is SMNVEV (reference sequence). This CDR3 is 14 amino acids long. In DNA form, the CDR3 reads TGTGCCAGCACCTCTGCCGGGAAGATCGATGGCTACACCTTC. Its protein is CASTSAGKIDGYTF.

The chain has TRBV5-1 and TRBJ1-1; the D is unclear. Germline CDR1 and CDR2: SGHRS and YFSETQ. V was pared by 6 bases and J by 0 bases, with 9 bases between. CDR3 size: 13 residues. The CDR3 sequence: CASTPNMNTEAFF. The CDR3 nucleotides read TGCGCCAGCACCCCAAACATGAACACTGAAGCTTTCTTT.

The chain employs TRBV29-1 and TRBJ2-3, with TRBD1 as a possible D gene (5 bases). The CDR3 has 11 amino acids. With 8 bases removed from V and 6 bases from J, the gap between germline ends came to 12 bases. Germline V lookup: CDR1 SQVTM, CDR2 ANQGSEA. The CDR3 DNA reads TGCAGCCAGGGTTTCGCCGATACGCAGTATTTT. It yields the protein CSQGFADTQYF.

The chain couples TRBV7-9 to TRBJ2-7, with TRBD2 as a possible D gene (6 bases). Trimming pared 8 bases from V and 2 bases from J, leaving 13 bases between. Germline V CDR1 and CDR2: SEHNR, FQNEAQ (reference sequence). The length of the CDR3 is 13 residues. The CDR3 DNA follows: TGTGCCAGCGGACGGGACTCTGCCTACGAGCAGTACTTC. This encodes CASGRDSAYEQYF. The full variable domain, in which reference TRBV7-9 and TRBJ2-7 provide the parts outside the CDR3, is DTGVSQNPRHKITKRGQNVTFRCDPISEHNRLYWYRQTLGQGPEFLTYFQNEAQLEKSRLLSDRFSAERPKGSFSTLEIQRTEQGDSAMYLCASGRDSAYEQYFGPGTRLTVT.

The chain links TRBV4-1 to TRBJ2-2; weak D call: TRBD1 (6 bases). The CDR3 contains 14 residues. Germline CDR1 is MGHRA and CDR2 is YSYEKL. V was cut by 3 bases and J by 6 bases, with 11 bases left in between. DNA for the CDR3: TGCGCCAGCAGCCATGGACAGTTTTCCGGGGAGCTGTTTTTT. Amino acid sequence: CASSHGQFSGELFF.

V gene TRBV5-1 combines with J gene TRBJ2-3, with 10 bases matching TRBD2. V shed 2 bases, J shed 1 base, and the junction held 7 bases outside the gene matches. Germline loops: CDR1 SGHRS, CDR2 YFSETQ. The CDR3 has 17 amino acids. CDR3 in amino acids: CASSFNLAGAGTDTQYF. The CDR3 DNA sequence: TGCGCCAGCAGCTTTAACCTAGCGGGGGCAGGCACAGATACGCAGTATTTT. The full variable domain, completed using reference TRBV5-1 and TRBJ2-3, is KAGVTQTPRYLIKTRGQQVTLSCSPISGHRSVSWYQQTPGQGLQFLFEYFSETQRNKGNFPGRFSGRQFSNSRSEMNVSTLELGDSALYLCASSFNLAGAGTDTQYFGPGTRLTVL.

The CDR3 coding sequence is TGTGCCAGCAGCTTGGACTTTTACAATGAGCAGTTCTTC. This translates into CASSLDFYNEQFF. The chain combines TRBV7-3 with TRBJ2-1, with a tentative D call TRBD2 (5 bases). This CDR3 is built from 13 residues. Germline lookup yields CDR1 SGHTA and CDR2 FQGTGA. V shed 3 bases and J shed 4 bases, with 7 bases lying between them.

V usage is TRBV19 and J usage is TRBJ2-1, with 10 nucleotides matching TRBD1. Germline assignment: CDR1 LNHDA and CDR2 SQIVND (reference sequence). V shed 6 bases, J shed 4 bases, and the junction held 6 bases outside the gene matches. This CDR3 has 15 amino acids. The CDR3 DNA sequence: TGTGCCAGTAGCTCAGGACAGGGGGGTTACAATGAGCAGTTCTTC. Its translation: CASSSGQGGYNEQFF.

The chain uses TRBV19 and TRBJ2-4; 7 bases are a match to TRBD2. Germline V gene lookup returns CDR1 LNHDA and CDR2 SQIVND (reference sequence). The CDR3 sequence is 19 residues long. V shed 2 bases and J 8 bases; nucleotides not matched to a gene: 21. The CDR3 DNA reads TGTGCCAGTAGTATAAGCAGGTATAAAGATGGGGGGGGGAAATACATTCAGTACTTC. Its translation: CASSISRYKDGGGKYIQYF.

The chain joins TRBV6-5 to TRBJ2-1, with D tentatively TRBD2 (6 bases). The V end was cut by 0 bases, the J end by 7 bases, with 16 bases between. Germline V gene data show CDR1 as MNHEY and CDR2 as SVGAGI. The CDR3 contains 16 residues. CDR3 DNA: TGTGCCAGCAGTTACTCGGGAGGCCTAAGGAGTAATGAGCAGTTCTTC. Translated: CASSYSGGLRSNEQFF.

The CDR3 sequence is CASSYGGYYGYTF. CDR3 sequence (DNA): TGTGCCAGCAGTTACGGCGGTTACTATGGCTACACCTTC. The chain combines TRBV6-5 with TRBJ1-2, with D unresolved. This CDR3 is built from 13 residues. Trimming removed 2 bases at V and 3 bases at J, with 7 bases between. Germline-derived CDR1 and CDR2 are MNHEY and SVGAGI.

This chain uses TRBV5-1 with TRBJ1-4; 9 nucleotides match TRBD1. CDR1 SGHRS and CDR2 YFSETQ come from the germline V gene. This CDR3 has 15 amino acids. J gave up 7 bases and V 3 bases, and 7 bases lay outside the gene matches. This chain's CDR3 is CASSYRQGDGEKLFF. CDR3 coding DNA: TGCGCCAGCAGCTATCGACAGGGGGACGGTGAAAAACTGTTTTTT.

The J gene is TRBJ2-7, the V gene TRBV5-1; 11 bases agree with TRBD1. This CDR3 contains 14 residues. Germline-derived CDR1 and CDR2 are SGHRS and YFSETQ. The trim removed 3 bases at V and 7 bases at J, leaving 6 bases unmatched. The CDR3 nucleotides read TGCGCCAGCAGCTCAAGGACAGGGGGCTGGGAGCAGTACTTC. It codes for CASSSRTGGWEQYF.

The genes are TRBV7-3 and TRBJ2-2, with unresolved D. This CDR3 comprises 13 residues. Per the germline V gene, CDR1 is SGHTA and CDR2 is FQGTGA. V shed 5 bases and J shed 6 bases, with 10 bases lying between them. The CDR3 sequence is CASSPLPAGELFF. CDR3 coding DNA: TGTGCCAGCAGCCCCCTTCCAGCCGGGGAGCTGTTTTTT.

The CDR3 DNA sequence: TGTGCCTGGAGTGATGGGGGGGGGCAGCCCCAGCATTTT. Protein sequence: CAWSDGGGQPQHF. The rearrangement joins TRBV30 to TRBJ1-5, with D possibly TRBD1 on 5 matching bases. The germline V gene has CDR1 GTSNPN and CDR2 SVGIG (reference sequence). Trimming stripped 1 base from V and 7 bases from J, with 11 bases between. The CDR3 sequence is 13 residues long.

V usage is TRBV30 and J usage is TRBJ2-7; 8 bases line up with TRBD2. J was trimmed by 3 bases and V by 2 bases; bases with no gene match: 9. The CDR3 has 15 amino acids. Germline V gene lookup returns CDR1 GTSNPN and CDR2 SVGIG (reference sequence). The CDR3 DNA reads TGTGCCTGGAGTTCCGGGGGGGGTCTATTCTACGAGCAGTACTTC. Its protein product is CAWSSGGGLFYEQYF. Looking up the rest from reference TRBV30 and TRBJ2-7 gives the full variable domain: SQTIHQWPATLVQPVGSPLSLECTVEGTSNPNLYWYRQAAGRGLQLLFYSVGIGQISSEVPQNLSASRPQDRQFILSSKKLLLSDSGFYLCAWSSGGGLFYEQYFGPGTRLTVT.

J is TRBJ1-4 and V is TRBV15; 9 bases line up with TRBD1. The CDR3 runs to 15 residues. Trimming at V came to 3 bases and at J to 5 bases, leaving 4 bases not matched to a gene. Germline-derived CDR1 and CDR2 are LNHNV and YYDKDF (reference sequence). As DNA, the CDR3 is TGTGCCACCAGCAGGGGACAGGGCAAAAATGAAAAACTGTTTTTT. Protein sequence: CATSRGQGKNEKLFF.

J is TRBJ2-7 and V is TRBV14; 12 nucleotides agree with TRBD2. V shed 4 bases and J 4 bases; nucleotides not matched to a gene: 5. This CDR3 region has 15 residues. Germline CDR1 and CDR2: SGHDN and FVKESK. The DNA for the CDR3 is TGTGCCAGCAGCCCGTGGACTAGCGGGAAGTACGAGCAGTACTTC. Amino acids: CASSPWTSGKYEQYF.

The chain employs TRBV6-5 and TRBJ1-1; D not resolved. The germline V gene has CDR1 MNHEY and CDR2 SVGAGI. The CDR3 has 14 residues. V was pared by 2 bases and J by 10 bases, with 17 bases between. The CDR3 coding sequence is TGTGCCAGCAGTTACATTGGAGGATCCCTGGGAGCTTTCTTT. Amino acids: CASSYIGGSLGAFF.

The chain carries TRBV2 and TRBJ1-2; D uncertain. This CDR3 region has 14 residues. V was cut by 2 bases and J by 4 bases, with 11 bases left in between. Germline V lookup: CDR1 SNHLY, CDR2 FYNNEI. CDR3 protein: CASSELVASYGYTF. CDR3 nucleotide sequence: TGTGCCAGCAGTGAACTGGTCGCGAGCTATGGCTACACCTTC.

This rearrangement joins TRBV29-1 to TRBJ1-4; the D gene is possibly TRBD1 (6 bases). CDR3 length equals 14 residues. Germline-derived CDR1 and CDR2 are SQVTM and ANQGSEA. V dropped 7 bases and J dropped 3 bases, with 15 bases sitting between them. CDR3 nucleotide sequence: TGCAGCGGGCGGCGGGGGGCGGCTAATGAAAAACTGTTTTTT. This codes for CSGRRGAANEKLFF.

The gene calls are TRBV15 and TRBJ2-7; D is perhaps TRBD2 (6 bases). V was trimmed by 6 bases and J by 3 bases, leaving 6 bases between them. Germline values: CDR1 LNHNV, CDR2 YYDKDF (reference sequence). This CDR3 region has 11 residues. CDR3 sequence reads: CATSSGYEQYF. CDR3 coding DNA: TGTGCCACCAGTAGCGGCTACGAGCAGTACTTC.

Here the CDR3 reads CASSLGRDIRQPQHF. The CDR3 coding sequence is TGTGCCAGCAGCTTAGGCCGAGACATAAGGCAGCCCCAGCATTTT. The rearrangement joins TRBV7-8 to TRBJ1-5; D is unresolved. The CDR3 is made up of 15 amino acids. In germline, CDR1 is SGHVS, CDR2 FQNEAQ. Trimming took 1 base from V and 7 from J, leaving 14 bases between them.